Following are 2 T cell receptor beta chains from one sample sequenced in a study of blood T cell repertoires in COVID-19. Profiling relied on immunoSEQ multiplex PCR, and the TCRdb table lists in-frame clones only, not all of them. The sample lists around 400,000 clones, less than 90% seen once, with roughly 5.1% in the top ten. Sequencing was carried out using PBMCs or T cells enriched from blood (not recorded which). These receptor sequences come from a woman aged 45-59 years who had recovered from COVID-19.

The rearrangement joins TRBV5-5 to TRBJ1-3, with D maybe TRBD1 (5 bases). V was trimmed by 6 bases and J by 4 bases, leaving 20 bases between them. There are 16 residues in the CDR3. Germline V lookup: CDR1 SGHKS, CDR2 YYEKEE (reference sequence). DNA for the CDR3: TGTGCCAGCACCCGTAGTGGGGCCAATAACGGAAACACCATATATTTT. Translated: CASTRSGANNGNTIYF.

The chain links TRBV6-6 to TRBJ1-1, with TRBD1 identical over 7 bases. CDR3 length: 14 amino acids. V lost 11 bases, J lost 0 bases, and 9 bases stayed unmatched. Germline CDR1 is MNHNY and CDR2 is SVGAGI (reference sequence). The CDR3 spells CAGRDRFMNTEAFF. The CDR3 DNA reads as TGTGCCGGAAGGGACAGATTCATGAACACTGAAGCTTTCTTT.